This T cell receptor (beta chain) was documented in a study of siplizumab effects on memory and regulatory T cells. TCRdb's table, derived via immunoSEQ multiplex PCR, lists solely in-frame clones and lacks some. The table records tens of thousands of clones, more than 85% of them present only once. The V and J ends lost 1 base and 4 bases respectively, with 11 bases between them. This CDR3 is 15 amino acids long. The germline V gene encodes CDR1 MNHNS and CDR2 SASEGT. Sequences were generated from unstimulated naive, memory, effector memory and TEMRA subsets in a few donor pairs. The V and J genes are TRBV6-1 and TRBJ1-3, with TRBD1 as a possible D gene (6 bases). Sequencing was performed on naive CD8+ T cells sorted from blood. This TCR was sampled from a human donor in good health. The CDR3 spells CASSEEGGSGNTIYF. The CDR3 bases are TGTGCCAGCAGTGAAGAAGGGGGGTCGGGAAACACCATATATTTT.